These 15 T cell receptor beta chains originate from one sample sequenced in a study of shared clonotypes between healthy human individuals. Sequenced by immunoSEQ multiplex PCR; TCRdb stores in-frame clones only, minus some. The repertoire holds 400,000 to 500,000 clones, with 65% to 80% as singletons. Sequenced sample: PBMCs. Source of these receptors: a woman in her thirties or forties in good health. Some clones in this sample may be carry-over from other donors' samples.

Concerning this clone: Germline and junction disagree at one end, which may indicate a read error. The chain carries TRBV7-8 and TRBJ1-4; 9 bases are shared with TRBD1. The CDR3 contains 11 residues. CDR1 is SGHVS and CDR2 is FQNEAQ in the germline V gene. CDR3 amino acids: CASSLARTGVF. The CDR3, as DNA: TGTGCCAGCAGCTTAGCAAGGACAGGGGTTTTT.

This sequence joins TRBV30 and TRBJ1-4; unclear D gene. Germline-derived CDR1 and CDR2 are GTSNPN and SVGIG (reference sequence). V lost 3 bases to trimming and J lost 9 bases, with 14 bases between them. This CDR3 has 13 residues. The CDR3 coding sequence is TGTGCCTGGAGCATCCAGGCCCCTCAAAAACTGTTTTTT. Its protein product is CAWSIQAPQKLFF.

Worth noting for this clone: Given the absence of the conserved phenylalanine or tryptophan at the CDR3 end, a read error is likely. It is unclear where the CDR3 begins or ends on the DNA, so no DNA is shown, and the CDR3 is as TCRdb lists it. V usage is TRBV20-1 and J usage is TRBJ2-7; TRBD2 is the table's D call, not checked against the DNA. The CDR3 adds up to 11 amino acids, both ends counted. Germline lookup yields CDR1 DFQATT and CDR2 SNEGSKA (reference sequence). CDR3 in amino acids: CSAREVGGFRL.

The chain carries TRBV6-5 and TRBJ2-1; TRBD1 agrees at 11 bases. The germline V gene has CDR1 MNHEY and CDR2 SVGAGI. V lost 4 bases, J lost 8 bases, and 4 bases stayed unmatched. The CDR3 totals 14 residues. The CDR3 region is CASSFGQGAYEQFF. Here the CDR3 DNA reads TGTGCCAGCAGTTTCGGACAGGGGGCTTATGAGCAGTTCTTC.

The V and J genes are TRBV11-3 and TRBJ2-7; TRBD1 matches 10 bases. Trimming took 4 bases from V and 2 from J; bases not matched to a gene: 5. Germline V gives CDR1 SGHNT, CDR2 YENEEA. CDR3 length equals 15 residues. CDR3 nucleotides: TGTGCCAGCAGCTACCAGACAGGGGGCACCTACGAGCAGTACTTC. Its protein product is CASSYQTGGTYEQYF.

The chain recombines TRBV7-2 with TRBJ2-5; 9 nucleotides line up with TRBD2. Germline V gives CDR1 SGHTA, CDR2 FQGNSA. Trimming took 5 bases from V and 4 from J; bases not matched to a gene: 8. This CDR3 region has 15 residues. CDR3 coding DNA: TGTGCCAGCAGCCCCGGGCGGGGGGGCGGAGAGACCCAGTACTTC. Translation gives CASSPGRGGGETQYF.

This rearrangement joins TRBV5-8 to TRBJ2-5; 10 nucleotides align to TRBD2. CDR3 length equals 17 residues. J was trimmed by 7 bases and V by 1 base; bases with no gene match: 13. Germline V lookup: CDR1 SGHTS, CDR2 YDEGEE. The CDR3 region has the DNA TGTGCCAGCAGCTTGCCCCTCAGCGGGAGGGAGCTAGGGACCCAGTACTTC. It encodes CASSLPLSGRELGTQYF.

This clone was seen only once. V and J are TRBV29-1 and TRBJ1-3; possible D gene TRBD1, 5 bases. The V end was cut by 7 bases, the J end by 4 bases, with 14 bases between. The CDR3 has 13 residues. Germline lookup yields CDR1 SQVTM and CDR2 ANQGSEA. CDR3 sequence reads: CSAAGGAGNTIYF. CDR3 DNA: TGCAGCGCCGCAGGAGGGGCGGGAAACACCATATATTTT. The full variable domain, in which reference TRBV29-1 and TRBJ1-3 provide the parts outside the CDR3, is SAVISQKPSRDICQRGTSLTIQCQVDSQVTMMFWYRQQPGQSLTLIATANQGSEATYESGFVIDKFPISRPNLTFSTLTVSNMSPEDSSIYLCSAAGGAGNTIYFGEGSWLTVV.

The chain links TRBV4-3 to TRBJ2-4, with D possibly TRBD2 on 6 matching bases. Germline V CDR1 and CDR2: LGHNA, YSLEER. Trimming took off 3 bases at V and 6 bases at J, with 12 bases between the two ends. This CDR3 contains 14 residues. The CDR3 region has the DNA TGCGCCAGCAGCCACCGGGACTCGACAAACATTCAGTACTTC. It yields the protein CASSHRDSTNIQYF.

The chain joins TRBV7-8 to TRBJ2-2; 9 nucleotides align to TRBD2. V trimming: 5 bases; J trimming: 7 bases; junction bases outside the gene matches: 2. The CDR3 has 13 residues. The germline V gene has CDR1 SGHVS and CDR2 FQNEAQ. The DNA of the CDR3 is TGTGCCAGCAGCCAACTAGCGGGCGGGGAGCTGTTTTTT. This sequence encodes CASSQLAGGELFF.

This chain joins TRBV7-3 and TRBJ2-3; D remains ambiguous. The V gene lost 5 bases and the J gene lost 10 bases, with 19 bases spanning the gap. The CDR3 is made up of 14 amino acids. Per germline, CDR1 SGHTA and CDR2 FQGTGA. The CDR3 loop is CASSPRGYDSAQYF. The CDR3 DNA reads TGTGCCAGCAGCCCCCGTGGGTACGACTCTGCGCAGTATTTT.

This chain connects TRBV2 to TRBJ2-3; 7 bases fit TRBD1. V shed 9 bases, J shed 3 bases, and the junction held 15 bases outside the gene matches. Per germline, CDR1 SNHLY and CDR2 FYNNEI. The CDR3 length is 16 residues. The CDR3 reads CASTRDRAGWTDTQYF. In nucleotides, the CDR3 is TGTGCCAGTACCCGAGACAGGGCAGGTTGGACAGATACGCAGTATTTT. Together with reference TRBV2 and TRBJ2-3, the CDR3 gives the full variable domain: EPEVTQTPSHQVTQMGQEVILRCVPISNHLYFYWYRQILGQKVEFLVSFYNNEISEKSEIFDDQFSVERPDGSNFTLKIRSTKLEDSAMYFCASTRDRAGWTDTQYFGPGTRLTVL.

The chain links TRBV6-6 to TRBJ1-4; D perhaps matches TRBD1 (5 bases). The length of the CDR3 is 13 residues. The ends were cut back, 6 bases at V and 7 bases at J, with 12 bases in the middle. Germline V CDR1 and CDR2: MNHNY, SVGAGI (reference sequence). For the CDR3, the DNA is TGTGCCAGCAGACAGGCGGCGGGTGAAAAACTGTTTTTT. Translated, it gives CASRQAAGEKLFF.

This clone has just a few counts. The DNA of the CDR3 is TGTGCCAGCAGTGCTTCGGGACTAGCGGGAGACGAGCAGTACTTC. Translating gives CASSASGLAGDEQYF. This chain uses TRBV2 with TRBJ2-7; 14 positions match TRBD2. CDR1 and CDR2 from the germline V gene are SNHLY and FYNNEI. The CDR3 sequence is 15 residues long. With V trimmed by 4 bases and J by 5 bases, 4 bases remained unmatched.

This clone was found a few times. This CDR3 is CASSLKATSFRETQYF. CDR3 nucleotides: TGTGCCAGCAGCCTGAAAGCTACCTCCTTCCGAGAGACCCAGTACTTC. This chain joins TRBV7-8 and TRBJ2-5, with D uncertain. The CDR3 is made up of 16 amino acids. CDR1 is SGHVS and CDR2 is FQNEAQ in the germline V gene. Between the trimmed V and J ends, which lost 5 bases and 4 bases, there was a span of 20 bases.